These T cell receptor beta chains were read from a single sample in a study of T cells after posttransplantation cyclophosphamide. Only in-frame clones appear in the TCRdb table, and some are missing; sequencing was by immunoSEQ multiplex PCR. The record shows 30,000 to 40,000 clones for this sample, with no singletons present. The sample was PBMCs. The source of these receptors is a man aged 50 to 59 in good health, CMV-negative, and a related stem cell transplant donor. CDR3s include the opening cysteine and the closing phenylalanine or tryptophan. The D gene is left open where the match is weak. The size of a clone is reported for some rows only, either as once, few or many, or as a class for expanded clones.

v_call	j_call	clone_size	d_call	cdr3_nt	cdr3_aa
TRBV7-3	TRBJ2-1	few	TRBD2	TGTGCCAGCAGGCCCTCGAGTCTAAGCGGGGTATACAATGAGCAGTTCTTC	CASRPSSLSGVYNEQFF
TRBV2	TRBJ2-7	few	-	TGTGCCAGCAGTGACCAGGGGGGATCCTACGAGCAGTACTTC	CASSDQGGSYEQYF
TRBV27	TRBJ2-7	many	TRBD2	TGTGCCAGCAGCTCAGGACTAGCGAAATACGAGCAGTACTTC	CASSSGLAKYEQYF
TRBV19	TRBJ2-7	many	TRBD2	TGTGCCAGTAGTCCCCAAGGACTAGCGTTGGGTAACGAGCAGTACTTC	CASSPQGLALGNEQYF
TRBV7-3	TRBJ2-1	many	TRBD1	TGTGCCAGCAGCTCAACGGGACAGAAGATCAATGAGCAGTTCTTC	CASSSTGQKINEQFF
TRBV7-8	TRBJ1-5	many	TRBD1	TGTGCCAGCAGCCCAGGGGGTGGACAGCCCCAGCATTTT	CASSPGGGQPQHF
TRBV9	TRBJ1-1	many	-	TGTGCCAGCAGCGTAGAGCCGGGGAGGGCTGAAGCTTTCTTT	CASSVEPGRAEAFF
TRBV5-1	TRBJ1-1	many	TRBD1	TGCGCCAGCACCCTGGACAGGGGGACTGAAGCTTTCTTT	CASTLDRGTEAFF
TRBV18	TRBJ1-4	many	-	TGTGCCAGCTCACAGGACAGAGGAAAACTGTTTTTT	CASSQDRGKLFF
TRBV27	TRBJ1-4	many	TRBD1	TGTGCCAGCAGTACCGGGACAGGGTTTGAAAAACTGTTTTTT	CASSTGTGFEKLFF
TRBV9	TRBJ2-5	few	-	TGTGCCAGCAGCGTAGTTCCCCAGGGGTGGTCGGAGACCCAGTACTTC	CASSVVPQGWSETQYF
TRBV19	TRBJ2-1	-	TRBD2	TGTGCCAGTTTGCAGAGGGGCGCGGGAGGGGAATACAATGAGCAGTTCTTC	CASLQRGAGGEYNEQFF
TRBV7-9	TRBJ1-4	many	-	TGTGCCAGCAGGGCGACTACAGGGTCCTCTGAAAAACTGTTTTTT	CASRATTGSSEKLFF
TRBV7-8	TRBJ1-2	-	TRBD1	TGTGCCAGCAGCCTAGACAGGGATCGCGGCTACACCTTC	CASSLDRDRGYTF
TRBV7-8	TRBJ2-5	few	TRBD2	TGTGCCAGCAGCTTAATTGGACTAGATGGGCACCAAGAGACCCAGTACTTC	CASSLIGLDGHQETQYF
TRBV4-1	TRBJ2-7	many	TRBD1	TGCGCCAGCAGTTTCGGACAGGGGGGGGACTACGAGCAGTACTTC	CASSFGQGGDYEQYF
TRBV5-1	TRBJ2-3	many	TRBD2	TGCGCCAGCAGCTACGGACTAGGTGGCACAGATACGCAGTATTTT	CASSYGLGGTDTQYF
TRBV4-3	TRBJ1-1	many	-	TGCGCCAGCAGCCATCCAGGGGCGAACACTGAAGCTTTCTTT	CASSHPGANTEAFF
TRBV7-8	TRBJ1-1	-	-	TGTGCCAGCAGCGAGTTCTGGAGCACTGAAGCTTTCTTT	CASSEFWSTEAFF
TRBV27	TRBJ1-6	many	-	TGTGCCAGCAGTCGATCAAGGACGAATCCATCAGGGCATTCACCCCTCCACTTT	CASSRSRTNPSGHSPLHF
TRBV9	TRBJ2-3	many	-	TGTGCCAGCAGCGGACTAAACACAGATACGCAGTATTTT	CASSGLNTDTQYF
TRBV18	TRBJ2-7	many	TRBD1	TGTGCCAGCTCACCACCGGGACAGTCCGGCGAGCAGTACTTC	CASSPPGQSGEQYF
TRBV29-1	TRBJ2-7	many	TRBD2	TGCAGCGTTGCTCTAGCGGGGGGGAGCTCCTACGAGCAGTACTTC	CSVALAGGSSYEQYF
TRBV5-1	TRBJ2-4	many	-	TGCGCCAGCAGCTTGGAAGGAAGGAGTGCCAAAAACATTCAGTACTTC	CASSLEGRSAKNIQYF
TRBV7-2	TRBJ1-5	many	-	TGTGCCAGCAGCCCTTACAGGGACCGCCAGCCCCAGCATTTT	CASSPYRDRQPQHF
TRBV6-1	TRBJ1-2	many	-	TGTGCCAGCAGTGAGTCGGACAGCTATGGCTACACCTTC	CASSESDSYGYTF
TRBV19	TRBJ1-5	many	-	TGTGCCAGTAATCCGAGCAATCAGCCCCAGCATTTT	CASNPSNQPQHF
TRBV14	TRBJ2-5	many	TRBD1	TGTGCCAGCAGCCAGGACAGGGGGACGGGGCGAGAGACCCAGTACTTC	CASSQDRGTGRETQYF
TRBV19	TRBJ1-5	many	-	TGTGCCAGTAGTGCTAGGGGGCAGCCCCAGCATTTT	CASSARGQPQHF
TRBV11-1	TRBJ2-1	many	-	TGTGCCAGCAGCTTAAAGGACAGATACAATGAGCAGTTCTTC	CASSLKDRYNEQFF
TRBV19	TRBJ1-5	many	TRBD1	TGTGCCAGTGCCGAGGACAGGGGGCATCAGCCCCAGCATTTT	CASAEDRGHQPQHF
TRBV5-1	TRBJ1-2	many	-	TGCGCCAGCAGCTTACGGGGCTATGGCTACACCTTC	CASSLRGYGYTF
TRBV6-1	TRBJ1-5	many	-	TGTGCCAGCAGTCGGGACAATCAGCCCCAGCATTTT	CASSRDNQPQHF
TRBV9	TRBJ2-5	-	TRBD1	TGTGCCAGCAGCGTAGAGGACAGGGGCGAGACCCAGTACTTC	CASSVEDRGETQYF
TRBV29-1	TRBJ2-7	many	-	TGCAGCTATCAAAACAGGCGGCTAACCTACGAGCAGTACTTC	CSYQNRRLTYEQYF
TRBV6-5	TRBJ2-7	many	TRBD1	TGTGCCAGCAGTTACTCATGGACAGGGGAGTACGAGCAGTACTTC	CASSYSWTGEYEQYF
TRBV9	TRBJ1-6	many	-	TGTGCCAGCAGCTCATCAAGGGGGGGGCCGTCGGAATCACCCCTCCACTTT	CASSSSRGGPSESPLHF
TRBV9	TRBJ1-3	many	-	TGTGCCAGCAGCGTAGCTTCGACAGTAGGGAATGGAAACACCATATATTTT	CASSVASTVGNGNTIYF
TRBV4-3	TRBJ1-3	many	-	TGCGCCAGCAGCCAGCTCAGGGTCTCTGGAAACACCATATATTTT	CASSQLRVSGNTIYF
TRBV28	TRBJ2-1	many	-	TGTGCCAGCAGTTTCCGGGGATTATACAATGAGCAGTTCTTC	CASSFRGLYNEQFF